The sequence of this T cell receptor beta chain was determined in a study of blood T cell repertoires in COVID-19. The overall study: The United States, Italy and Spain provided the acute and convalescent COVID-19 samples.

Sequencing was performed with immunoSEQ multiplex PCR; in TCRdb, only in-frame clones are kept and a portion is missing. The sample lists about 120,000 clones, approximately 80% occurring once. This clone was seen a single time. V shed 5 bases and J 4 bases; nucleotides not matched to a gene: 4. The CDR3 spans 15 residues. Germline V gene lookup returns CDR1 MNHEY and CDR2 SVGAGI. The specimen was peripheral blood. The TCR originated in a woman in her 50s with acute or convalescent COVID-19. J is TRBJ2-1 and V is TRBV6-5, with 11 bases identical to TRBD2. The CDR3 is CASSTGLAEYNEQFF. The DNA of the CDR3 is TGTGCCAGCAGTACGGGACTAGCGGAATACAATGAGCAGTTCTTC.